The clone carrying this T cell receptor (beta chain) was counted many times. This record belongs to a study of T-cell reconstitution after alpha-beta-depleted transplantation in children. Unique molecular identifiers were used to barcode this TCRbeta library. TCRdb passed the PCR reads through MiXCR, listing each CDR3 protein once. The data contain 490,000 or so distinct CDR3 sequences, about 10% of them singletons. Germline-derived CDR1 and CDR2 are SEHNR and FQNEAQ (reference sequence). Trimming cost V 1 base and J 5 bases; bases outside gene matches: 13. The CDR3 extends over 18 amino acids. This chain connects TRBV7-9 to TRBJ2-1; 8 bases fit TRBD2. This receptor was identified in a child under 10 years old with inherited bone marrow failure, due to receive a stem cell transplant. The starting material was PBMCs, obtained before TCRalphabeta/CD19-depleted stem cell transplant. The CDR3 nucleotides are TGTGCCAGCAGCTTAGAGAATGGCGGGAGGTTGAAGAACAATGAGCAGTTCTTC. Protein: CASSLENGGRLKNNEQFF.